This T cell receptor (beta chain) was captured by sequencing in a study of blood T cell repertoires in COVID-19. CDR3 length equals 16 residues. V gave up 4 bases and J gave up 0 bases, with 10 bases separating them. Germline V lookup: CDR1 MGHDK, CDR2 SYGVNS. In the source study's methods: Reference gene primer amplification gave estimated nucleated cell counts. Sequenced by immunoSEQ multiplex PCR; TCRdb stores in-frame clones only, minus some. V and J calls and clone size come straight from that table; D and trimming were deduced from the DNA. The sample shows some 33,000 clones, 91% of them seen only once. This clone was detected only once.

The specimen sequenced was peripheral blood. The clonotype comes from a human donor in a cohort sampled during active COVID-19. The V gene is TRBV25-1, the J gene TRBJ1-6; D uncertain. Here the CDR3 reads CASSGMGSSYNSPLHF. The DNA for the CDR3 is TGTGCCAGCAGTGGCATGGGGAGCTCCTATAATTCACCCCTCCACTTT.